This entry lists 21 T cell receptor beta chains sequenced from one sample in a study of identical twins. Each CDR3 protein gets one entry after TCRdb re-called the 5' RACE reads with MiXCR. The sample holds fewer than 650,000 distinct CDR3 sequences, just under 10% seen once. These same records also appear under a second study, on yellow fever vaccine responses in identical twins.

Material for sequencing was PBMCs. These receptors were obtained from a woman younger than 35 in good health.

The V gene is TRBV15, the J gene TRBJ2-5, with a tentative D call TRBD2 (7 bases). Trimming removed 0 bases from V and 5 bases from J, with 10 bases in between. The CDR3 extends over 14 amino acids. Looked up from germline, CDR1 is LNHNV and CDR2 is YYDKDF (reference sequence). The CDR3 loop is CATSRDGGRETQYF. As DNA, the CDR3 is TGTGCCACCAGCAGAGACGGGGGGCGGGAGACCCAGTACTTC.

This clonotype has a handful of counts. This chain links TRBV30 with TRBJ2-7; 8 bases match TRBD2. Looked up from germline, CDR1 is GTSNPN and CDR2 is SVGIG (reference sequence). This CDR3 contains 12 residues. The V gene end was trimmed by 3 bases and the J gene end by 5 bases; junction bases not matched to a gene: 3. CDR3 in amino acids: CAWSGTRNEQYF. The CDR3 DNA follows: TGTGCCTGGAGCGGGACTAGAAACGAGCAGTACTTC.

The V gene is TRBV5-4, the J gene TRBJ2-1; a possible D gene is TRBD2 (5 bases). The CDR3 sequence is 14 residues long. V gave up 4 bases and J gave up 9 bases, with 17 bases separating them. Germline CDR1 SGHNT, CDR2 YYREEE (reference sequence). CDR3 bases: TGTGCCAGCAGCGACCCTCGCGGGCCGGGTGAGCAGTTCTTC. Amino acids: CASSDPRGPGEQFF. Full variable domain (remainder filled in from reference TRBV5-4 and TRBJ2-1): ETGVTQSPTHLIKTRGQQVTLRCSSQSGHNTVSWYQQALGQGPQFIFQYYREEENGRGNFPPRFSGLQFPNYSSELNVNALELDDSALYLCASSDPRGPGEQFFGPGTRLTVL.

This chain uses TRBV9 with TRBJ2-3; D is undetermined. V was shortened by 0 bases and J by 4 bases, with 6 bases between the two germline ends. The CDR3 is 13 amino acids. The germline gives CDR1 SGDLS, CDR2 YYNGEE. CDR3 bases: TGTGCCAGCAGCGTAGTCTCGGCAGATACGCAGTATTTT. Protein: CASSVVSADTQYF.

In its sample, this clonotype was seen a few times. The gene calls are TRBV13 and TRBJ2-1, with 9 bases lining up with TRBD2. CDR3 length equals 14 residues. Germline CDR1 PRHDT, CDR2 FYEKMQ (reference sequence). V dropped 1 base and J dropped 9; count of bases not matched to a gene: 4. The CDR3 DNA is TGTGCCAGCAGCTTAGCTAGCGGGGTGTCTGAGCAGTTCTTC. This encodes CASSLASGVSEQFF.

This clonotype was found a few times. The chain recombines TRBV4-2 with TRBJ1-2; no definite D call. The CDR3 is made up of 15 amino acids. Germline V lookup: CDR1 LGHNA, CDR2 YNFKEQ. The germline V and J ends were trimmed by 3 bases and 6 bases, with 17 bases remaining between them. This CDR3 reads CASSHSEERMDGYTF. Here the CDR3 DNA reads TGTGCCAGCAGCCACTCGGAAGAAAGGATGGATGGCTACACCTTC.

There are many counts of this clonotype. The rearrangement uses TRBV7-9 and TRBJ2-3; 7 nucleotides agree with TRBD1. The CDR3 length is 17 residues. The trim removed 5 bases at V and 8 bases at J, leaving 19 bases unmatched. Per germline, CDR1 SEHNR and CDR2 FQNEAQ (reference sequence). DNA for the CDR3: TGTGCCAGCAGCGGGTACGACAGGGAGATTAGAAGATCTACGCAGTATTTT. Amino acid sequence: CASSGYDREIRRSTQYF.

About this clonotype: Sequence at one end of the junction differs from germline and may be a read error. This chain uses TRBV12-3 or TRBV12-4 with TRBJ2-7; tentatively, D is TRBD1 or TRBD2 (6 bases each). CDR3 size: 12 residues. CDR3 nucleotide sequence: TGTGCCAGCAATTTAGGGGGGCCTGAGCAGTACTTC. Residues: CASNLGGPEQYF.

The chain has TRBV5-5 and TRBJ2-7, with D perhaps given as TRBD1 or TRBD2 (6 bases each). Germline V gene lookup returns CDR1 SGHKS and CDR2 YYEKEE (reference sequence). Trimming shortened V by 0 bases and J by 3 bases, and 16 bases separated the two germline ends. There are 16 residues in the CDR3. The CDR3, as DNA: TGTGCCAGCAGCTTGGTTCCGGGGGCCGGTTACTACGAGCAGTACTTC. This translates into CASSLVPGAGYYEQYF.

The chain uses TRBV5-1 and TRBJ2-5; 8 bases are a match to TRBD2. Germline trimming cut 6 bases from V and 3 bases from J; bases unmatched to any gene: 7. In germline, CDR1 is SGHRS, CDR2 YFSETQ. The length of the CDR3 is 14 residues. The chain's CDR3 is CASMPPGREETQYF. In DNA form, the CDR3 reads TGCGCCAGCATGCCTCCCGGGAGGGAAGAGACCCAGTACTTC.

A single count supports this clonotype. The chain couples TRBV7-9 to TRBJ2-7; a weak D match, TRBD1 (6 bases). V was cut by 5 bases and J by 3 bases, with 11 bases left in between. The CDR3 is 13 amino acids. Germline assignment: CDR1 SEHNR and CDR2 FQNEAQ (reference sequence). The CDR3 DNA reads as TGTGCCAGCAGCGGCGGACAGATCTACGAGCAGTACTTC. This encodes CASSGGQIYEQYF.

In DNA, the CDR3 is TGCGCCAGCAGCCAAGTCCGGACTAGTCCCTACGAGCAGTACTTC. Amino acid sequence: CASSQVRTSPYEQYF. The rearrangement joins TRBV4-3 to TRBJ2-7, with 7 bases aligning to TRBD2. The CDR3 runs 15 residues. The J segment lost 2 bases and the V segment lost 1 base, leaving 5 bases of the junction unmatched. Germline V gene lookup returns CDR1 LGHNA and CDR2 YSLEER.

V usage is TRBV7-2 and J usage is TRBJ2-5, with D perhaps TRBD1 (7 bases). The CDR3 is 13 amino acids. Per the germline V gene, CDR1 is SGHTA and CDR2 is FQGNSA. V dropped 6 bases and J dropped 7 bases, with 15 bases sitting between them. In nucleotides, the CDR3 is TGTGCCAGCAGGTATCGACAGGGAGGGACCCAGTACTTC. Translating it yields CASRYRQGGTQYF.

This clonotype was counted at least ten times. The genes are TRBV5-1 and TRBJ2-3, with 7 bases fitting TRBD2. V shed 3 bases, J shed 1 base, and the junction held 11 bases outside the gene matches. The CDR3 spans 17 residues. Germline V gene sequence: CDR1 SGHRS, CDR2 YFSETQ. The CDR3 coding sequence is TGCGCCAGCAGCTCCCGAGCTCTAACTAGCGGCACAGATACGCAGTATTTT. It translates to CASSSRALTSGTDTQYF.

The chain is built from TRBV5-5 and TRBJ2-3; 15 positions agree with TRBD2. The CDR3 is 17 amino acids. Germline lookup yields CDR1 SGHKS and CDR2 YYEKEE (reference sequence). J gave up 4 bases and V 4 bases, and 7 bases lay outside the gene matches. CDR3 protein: CASSVGLAGGPSDTQYF. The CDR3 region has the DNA TGTGCCAGCAGCGTCGGACTAGCGGGGGGGCCCTCAGATACGCAGTATTTT.

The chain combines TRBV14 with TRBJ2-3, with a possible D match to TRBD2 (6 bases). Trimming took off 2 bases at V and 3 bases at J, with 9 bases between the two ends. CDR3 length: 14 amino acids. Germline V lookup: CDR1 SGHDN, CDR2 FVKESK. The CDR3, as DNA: TGTGCCAGCAGCCAATACGGGGGTACAGATACGCAGTATTTT. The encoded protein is CASSQYGGTDTQYF.

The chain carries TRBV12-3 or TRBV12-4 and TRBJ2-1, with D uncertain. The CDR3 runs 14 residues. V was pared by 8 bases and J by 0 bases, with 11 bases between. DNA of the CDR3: TGTGCCAGCTCTGGGGTCCTCTCCTACAATGAGCAGTTCTTC. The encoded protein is CASSGVLSYNEQFF.

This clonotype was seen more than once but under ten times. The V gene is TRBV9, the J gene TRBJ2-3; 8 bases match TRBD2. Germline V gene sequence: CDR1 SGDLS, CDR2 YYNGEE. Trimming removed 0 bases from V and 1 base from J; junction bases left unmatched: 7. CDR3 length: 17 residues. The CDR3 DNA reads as TGTGCCAGCAGCGTAGATCGCCTAGCGGGCCGCACAGATACGCAGTATTTT. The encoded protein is CASSVDRLAGRTDTQYF.

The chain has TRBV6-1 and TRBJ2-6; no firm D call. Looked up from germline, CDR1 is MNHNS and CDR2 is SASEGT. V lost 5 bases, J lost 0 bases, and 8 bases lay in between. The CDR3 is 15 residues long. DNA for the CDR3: TGTGCCAGCAGTCGCGTGCACTCTGGGGCCAACGTCCTGACTTTC. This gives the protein CASSRVHSGANVLTF.

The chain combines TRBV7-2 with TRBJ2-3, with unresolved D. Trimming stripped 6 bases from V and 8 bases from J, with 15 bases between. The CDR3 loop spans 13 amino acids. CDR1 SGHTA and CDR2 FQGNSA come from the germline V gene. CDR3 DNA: TGTGCCAGCAGTGATGGGCCACGTCGTACGCAGTATTTT. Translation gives CASSDGPRRTQYF.

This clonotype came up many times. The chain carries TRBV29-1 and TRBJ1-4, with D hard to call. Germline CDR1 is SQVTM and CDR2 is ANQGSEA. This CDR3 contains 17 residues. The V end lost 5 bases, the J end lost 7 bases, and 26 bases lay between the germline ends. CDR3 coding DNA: TGCAGCGTTCGCTACACGCCTAAGTCGGGATTCGGTGAAAAACTGTTTTTT. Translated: CSVRYTPKSGFGEKLFF. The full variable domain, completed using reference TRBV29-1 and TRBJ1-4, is SAVISQKPSRDICQRGTSLTIQCQVDSQVTMMFWYRQQPGQSLTLIATANQGSEATYESGFVIDKFPISRPNLTFSTLTVSNMSPEDSSIYLCSVRYTPKSGFGEKLFFGSGTQLSVL.